One and the same sample provided the 23 T cell receptor beta chains below, sequenced in a study of PD-1 blockade in classical Hodgkin lymphoma. Time point described: cycle 4 day 1 (C4D1), after more than five weeks of nivolumab. Relapse after autologous stem cell transplantation occurred in every patient, and brentuximab vedotin exposure varied. Libraries were prepared by immunoSEQ multiplex PCR; TCRdb keeps only in-frame clonotypes and omits some of them. The repertoire holds about 51,000 clones, with over 70% as singletons. Sequenced material: peripheral blood mononuclear cells (PBMCs), taken before the fourth cycle of nivolumab. These receptors all come from a human donor with classical Hodgkin lymphoma.

V is TRBV5-4 and J is TRBJ2-3; possibly TRBD1 for D (6 bases). The CDR3 spans 15 residues. Trimming shortened V by 5 bases and J by 0 bases, and 13 bases separated the two germline ends. Germline CDR1 is SGHNT and CDR2 is YYREEE (reference sequence). In nucleotides, the CDR3 is TGTGCCAGCAGGCTTCGAGGGGGAAGCACAGATACGCAGTATTTT. It encodes CASRLRGGSTDTQYF.

The chain combines TRBV29-1 with TRBJ1-1; TRBD1 matches 10 bases. The CDR3 sequence is 13 residues long. J gave up 1 base and V 7 bases, and 3 bases lay outside the gene matches. Germline CDR1 reads SQVTM; CDR2 reads ANQGSEA. CDR3: CSAGDRGNTEAFF. In DNA, the CDR3 is TGCAGCGCAGGGGACAGGGGGAACACTGAAGCTTTCTTT.

This chain links TRBV2 with TRBJ2-5; D is possibly TRBD1 (5 bases). The CDR3 contains 17 residues. Germline lookup yields CDR1 SNHLY and CDR2 FYNNEI. The V end lost 5 bases, the J end lost 5 bases, and 24 bases lay between the germline ends. CDR3 sequence (DNA): TGTGCCAGCAGTCCTCGTCTGAGACAGAGCCTTATGGAGACCCAGTACTTC. Translated, it gives CASSPRLRQSLMETQYF.

The chain combines TRBV9 with TRBJ2-5; TRBD1 is a possible D gene (6 bases). V was trimmed by 3 bases and J by 4 bases, leaving 13 bases between them. Germline V lookup: CDR1 SGDLS, CDR2 YYNGEE. The CDR3 length is 14 residues. CDR3 residues: CASSETGSGETQYF. In nucleotides, the CDR3 is TGTGCCAGCAGCGAGACAGGTTCTGGAGAGACCCAGTACTTC.

The V and J genes are TRBV11-3 and TRBJ2-3; 9 positions agree with TRBD1. Unmatched junction bases numbered 2, after V lost 6 bases and J lost 4 bases. This CDR3 region has 13 residues. Germline V CDR1 and CDR2: SGHNT, YENEEA. In nucleotides, the CDR3 is TGTGCCAGCAGTCGACAGGGGGCAGATACGCAGTATTTT. Translating it yields CASSRQGADTQYF.

As regards this clone: Other DNA sequences within the sample encode an identical CDR3. J is TRBJ1-2 and V is TRBV19; 8 bases fit TRBD1. CDR1 and CDR2 from the germline V gene are LNHDA and SQIVND (reference sequence). CDR3 length equals 13 residues. J gave up 2 bases and V 5 bases, and 1 base lay outside the gene matches. CDR3 residues: CASSRQGNYGYTF. The CDR3 DNA follows: TGTGCCAGTAGTCGACAGGGGAACTATGGCTACACCTTC. Full variable domain (outside the CDR3, taken from reference TRBV19 and TRBJ1-2): DGGITQSPKYLFRKEGQNVTLSCEQNLNHDAMYWYRQDPGQGLRLIYYSQIVNDFQKGDIAEGYSVSREKKESFPLTVTSAQKNPTAFYLCASSRQGNYGYTFGSGTRLTVV.

This chain links TRBV29-1 with TRBJ2-2, with no clear D. The CDR3 spans 13 residues. V lost 5 bases and J lost 2, with 9 bases in between. Germline loops: CDR1 SQVTM, CDR2 ANQGSEA. The CDR3 bases are TGCAGCGTTTCGGTAGCTAACACCGGGGAGCTGTTTTTT. This codes for CSVSVANTGELFF.

This clone was picked up many times. J is TRBJ2-7 and V is TRBV2; 7 nucleotides match TRBD1. Germline V gene lookup returns CDR1 SNHLY and CDR2 FYNNEI. This CDR3 is built from 12 residues. V dropped 6 bases and J dropped 2; count of bases not matched to a gene: 1. CDR3 amino acids: CASSGTAYEQYF. DNA for the CDR3: TGTGCCAGCAGCGGGACAGCCTACGAGCAGTACTTC.

V usage is TRBV13 and J usage is TRBJ2-2; D unresolved. This CDR3 region has 14 residues. Germline assignment: CDR1 PRHDT and CDR2 FYEKMQ (reference sequence). The V end lost 1 base, the J end lost 3 bases, and 6 bases lay between the germline ends. In DNA, the CDR3 is TGTGCCAGCAGCTTAGATCCATACACCGGGGAGCTGTTTTTT. As protein: CASSLDPYTGELFF.

The chain links TRBV9 to TRBJ2-5; 10 positions match TRBD1. This CDR3 contains 15 residues. J gave up 4 bases and V 4 bases, and 7 bases lay outside the gene matches. Germline V gene lookup returns CDR1 SGDLS and CDR2 YYNGEE. Here the CDR3 reads CASSSGTGDPETQYF. The DNA of the CDR3 is TGTGCCAGCAGCAGCGGGACAGGGGATCCAGAGACCCAGTACTTC.

V and J are TRBV19 and TRBJ1-5, with 11 bases fitting TRBD1. Germline-derived CDR1 and CDR2 are LNHDA and SQIVND (reference sequence). The CDR3 is made up of 17 amino acids. J gave up 2 bases and V 5 bases, and 8 bases lay outside the gene matches. In nucleotides, the CDR3 is TGTGCCAGTAGTTACCGGGACAGGGGGGGCGGCAATCAGCCCCAGCATTTT. This sequence encodes CASSYRDRGGGNQPQHF.

The chain is built from TRBV5-6 and TRBJ1-2; maybe TRBD1 (6 bases). This CDR3 spans 14 amino acids. V was clipped by 0 bases and J by 3 bases, with 9 bases between them. Per the germline V gene, CDR1 is SGHDT and CDR2 is YYEEEE. The CDR3 sequence is CASSLGGPDYGYTF. The CDR3, as DNA: TGTGCCAGCAGCTTGGGGGGGCCAGACTATGGCTACACCTTC.

CDR3 region: CASTGGQAGIREQYF. The CDR3 coding sequence is TGTGCCAGCACTGGGGGCCAGGCGGGGATTCGCGAGCAGTACTTC. V and J are TRBV27 and TRBJ2-7; D tentatively reads TRBD1 or TRBD2 (6 bases each). This CDR3 has 15 residues. V lost 7 bases, J lost 6 bases, and 22 bases lay in between. CDR1 MNHEY and CDR2 SMNVEV come from the germline V gene (reference sequence).

The chain has TRBV6-1 and TRBJ2-7; 9 positions agree with TRBD2. Germline values: CDR1 MNHNS, CDR2 SASEGT. V dropped 4 bases and J dropped 6; count of bases not matched to a gene: 4. CDR3 length: 13 amino acids. The DNA for the CDR3 is TGTGCCAGCAGTGTAGGACTAGCGAGCGAGCAGTACTTC. Its translation is CASSVGLASEQYF.

The chain couples TRBV19 to TRBJ1-5; 9 bases line up with TRBD1. Germline loops: CDR1 LNHDA, CDR2 SQIVND (reference sequence). This CDR3 has 15 residues. The J segment lost 5 bases and the V segment lost 3 bases, leaving 5 bases of the junction unmatched. This CDR3 reads CASSIDRGYDQPQHF. In nucleotides, the CDR3 is TGTGCCAGTAGTATTGACAGGGGGTATGATCAGCCCCAGCATTTT.

This sequence joins TRBV23-1 and TRBJ2-3; D remains ambiguous. TRBV23-1 is an ORF, and what it does is uncertain. The V and J ends lost 2 bases and 1 base respectively, with 4 bases between them. The CDR3 contains 13 residues. The CDR3 DNA sequence: TGCGCCAGCAGTCAAACGGGCACAGATACGCAGTATTTT. This gives the protein CASSQTGTDTQYF.

The V gene is TRBV18, the J gene TRBJ1-2, with D perhaps TRBD1 (5 bases). This CDR3 contains 15 residues. With 3 bases removed from V and 0 bases from J, the gap between germline ends came to 11 bases. Per germline, CDR1 KGHSH and CDR2 LQKENI. As DNA, the CDR3 is TGTGCCAGCTCACCCCCCGGGACGCCTAACTATGGCTACACCTTC. It translates to CASSPPGTPNYGYTF.

This clone occurred a few times. The chain couples TRBV10-2 to TRBJ2-7; the D call may be TRBD1 or TRBD2 (6 bases each). V lost 2 bases and J 5 bases, leaving 10 bases between the germline ends. The CDR3 has 13 amino acids. Germline V gives CDR1 WSHSY, CDR2 SAAADI. The CDR3 loop is CASSEGGLNEQYF. As DNA, the CDR3 is TGCGCCAGCAGTGAGGGGGGGCTGAACGAGCAGTACTTC.

The chain is built from TRBV15 and TRBJ2-2, with D perhaps TRBD1 (6 bases). CDR1 LNHNV and CDR2 YYDKDF come from the germline V gene (reference sequence). This CDR3 is 17 amino acids long. With 3 bases removed from V and 0 bases from J, the gap between germline ends came to 14 bases. CDR3 bases: TGTGCCACCAGCAGTCGTCCCAGGGGCGCGAACACCGGGGAGCTGTTTTTT. Its protein product is CATSSRPRGANTGELFF.

J is TRBJ2-7 and V is TRBV11-2, with a possible D match to TRBD1 (5 bases). The germline gives CDR1 SGHAT, CDR2 FQNNGV. V was cut by 0 bases and J by 0 bases, with 6 bases left in between. This CDR3 has 14 amino acids. This CDR3 is CASSLEQVSYEQYF. CDR3 DNA sequence: TGTGCCAGCAGCTTAGAACAGGTCTCCTACGAGCAGTACTTC.

The V gene is TRBV9, the J gene TRBJ1-4; 7 bases align to TRBD1. This CDR3 is built from 14 residues. Germline loops: CDR1 SGDLS, CDR2 YYNGEE. With V trimmed by 4 bases and J by 5 bases, 5 bases remained unmatched. As DNA, the CDR3 is TGTGCCAGCAGCCGGGACAGCCTAAATGAAAAACTGTTTTTT. It specifies CASSRDSLNEKLFF.

Only a few counts were recorded for this clone. This chain's CDR3 is CASSYSLTGQNTEAFF. Here the CDR3 DNA reads TGTGCCAGCAGTTACTCCTTGACAGGGCAGAACACTGAAGCTTTCTTT. The chain employs TRBV6-6 and TRBJ1-1; TRBD1 agrees at 7 bases. After removal of 0 bases from V and 1 base from J, the junction contained 5 bases not matched to a gene. The CDR3 runs 16 residues. Germline CDR1 MNHNY, CDR2 SVGAGI (reference sequence).

The genes are TRBV6-5 and TRBJ2-7, with D unresolved. Germline CDR1 is MNHEY and CDR2 is SVGAGI. V lost 0 bases and J 4 bases, leaving 13 bases between the germline ends. The CDR3 extends over 15 amino acids. This chain's CDR3 is CASSYSMGTPYEQYF. DNA of the CDR3: TGTGCCAGCAGTTACTCGATGGGAACACCTTACGAGCAGTACTTC.